This passage covers 13 T cell receptor beta chains from one sample sequenced in a study of T cell responses to AZD1222 COVID-19 vaccine (dated by TCRdb to the early 2020s). Libraries were constructed by the immunoSEQ multiplex PCR assay. The source is immuneACCESS, and TCRdb retained only in-frame sequences with V and J called. Part of the clones is not carried over; for the studies checked, unresolved V genes explain less than half of this, and the remainder is unexplained. The sample includes about 120,000 clones, with 75% to 90% observed a single time. Of the sample, approximately 3.4% is held by the ten largest clones. This sample's time point label indicates: baseline before first vaccination. Sequencing used peripheral blood, obtained on day 0 of AZD1222 vaccination. Every receptor here comes from an adult in good health.

The chain couples TRBV20-1 to TRBJ1-5; 8 bases are shared with TRBD1. Losses at the gene ends were 3 bases for V and 5 bases for J; bases not matched to a gene: 6. Looked up from germline, CDR1 is DFQATT and CDR2 is SNEGSKA (reference sequence). The CDR3 is 14 amino acids. Written as DNA, the CDR3 is TGCAGTGCTAGTCTCGCAGGGGGCGATCAGCCCCAGCATTTT. It specifies CSASLAGGDQPQHF.

The chain is built from TRBV28 and TRBJ2-7; 9 positions match TRBD1. The ends lost 6 bases at V and 2 bases at J; junction bases unmatched: 8. CDR1 is MDHEN and CDR2 is SYDVKM in the germline V gene. The CDR3 covers 15 residues. The CDR3 region is CASSPSGTGTYEQYF. CDR3 in DNA: TGTGCCAGCAGCCCCTCCGGGACAGGGACCTACGAGCAGTACTTC.

The chain joins TRBV4-3 to TRBJ1-1, with a possible D match to TRBD1 (6 bases). Germline V gives CDR1 LGHNA, CDR2 YSLEER. V was shortened by 1 base and J by 6 bases, with 9 bases between the two germline ends. The CDR3 contains 13 residues. CDR3 nucleotides: TGCGCCAGCAGCCAAGCAGGGGCAGCTGAAGCTTTCTTT. This codes for CASSQAGAAEAFF.

In its sample, this clone was seen once. This rearrangement joins TRBV7-8 to TRBJ1-1, with D maybe TRBD1 (5 bases). CDR3 length: 18 residues. Germline CDR1 and CDR2: SGHVS and FQNEAQ. V was trimmed by 5 bases and J by 0 bases, leaving 22 bases between them. Written as DNA, the CDR3 is TGTGCCAGCAGCCGACATTCTTCCGGGGGGGTTATGAACACTGAAGCTTTCTTT. This codes for CASSRHSSGGVMNTEAFF. Filled out from reference TRBV7-8 and TRBJ1-1, the complete variable domain reads GAGVSQSPRYKVAKRGQDVALRCDPISGHVSLFWYQQALGQGPEFLTYFQNEAQLDKSGLPSDRFFAERPEGSVSTLKIQRTQQEDSAVYLCASSRHSSGGVMNTEAFFGQGTRLTVV.

The chain joins TRBV5-8 to TRBJ2-4; D is unclear. V was shortened by 4 bases and J by 7 bases, with 9 bases between the two germline ends. The CDR3 has 12 residues. Germline V gene lookup returns CDR1 SGHTS and CDR2 YDEGEE. The CDR3 sequence is CASSVQRNIQYF. For the CDR3, the DNA is TGTGCCAGCAGCGTACAGAGGAACATTCAGTACTTC.

The count of this clone is one. The junction differs from germline at one of its ends, possibly a read error. The rearrangement uses TRBV6-5 and TRBJ2-7; D gene uncertain. This CDR3 region has 11 residues. Germline V gene lookup returns CDR1 MNHEY and CDR2 SVGAGI. Here the CDR3 DNA reads TGTGCCAGCAGGCAGGTGAACGAGCAGTGCTTC. Translation gives CASRQVNEQCF.

This clone was detected a few times. The chain has TRBV27 and TRBJ2-7; D might be TRBD1 (6 bases). This CDR3 has 14 amino acids. CDR1 MNHEY and CDR2 SMNVEV come from the germline V gene (reference sequence). V was shortened by 5 bases and J by 0 bases, with 11 bases between the two germline ends. This CDR3 is CASSPRQASYEQYF. CDR3 sequence (DNA): TGTGCCAGCAGTCCCAGACAGGCCTCCTACGAGCAGTACTTC.

The table lists this clone with a few counts. The chain couples TRBV18 to TRBJ2-1; tentatively, D is TRBD1 or TRBD2 (5 bases each). Germline V gives CDR1 KGHSH, CDR2 LQKENI. The germline V and J ends were trimmed by 6 bases and 10 bases, with 19 bases remaining between them. The CDR3 loop spans 14 amino acids. CDR3 DNA sequence: TGTGCCAGCTCGGGGGAACTCCCTCGTTGGGAGCAGTTCTTC. Its protein product is CASSGELPRWEQFF.

Here the CDR3 DNA reads TGTGCCACCAGCAGAAGAGGGGGCTCCTACGAGCAGTACTTC. As protein: CATSRRGGSYEQYF. This chain joins TRBV15 and TRBJ2-7, with a tentative D call TRBD1 (6 bases). This CDR3 spans 14 amino acids. Looked up from germline, CDR1 is LNHNV and CDR2 is YYDKDF (reference sequence). Deletions cut 2 bases from V and 0 bases from J, with 8 bases between.

The chain recombines TRBV19 with TRBJ1-6; D is ambiguous. The ends were cut back, 5 bases at V and 9 bases at J, with 20 bases in the middle. This CDR3 contains 16 residues. Per the germline V gene, CDR1 is LNHDA and CDR2 is SQIVND (reference sequence). CDR3 residues: CASSPGPGSIGSPLHF. CDR3 nucleotide sequence: TGTGCCAGTAGTCCCGGACCCGGGTCTATTGGTTCACCCCTCCACTTT.

This chain connects TRBV19 to TRBJ1-2; D gene unclear. The V gene lost 7 bases and the J gene lost 7 bases, with 16 bases spanning the gap. This CDR3 has 13 residues. Germline CDR1 reads LNHDA; CDR2 reads SQIVND (reference sequence). CDR3 protein: CASTQAPQAGYTF. As DNA, the CDR3 is TGTGCCAGTACCCAAGCCCCCCAGGCTGGCTACACCTTC.

The V gene is TRBV19, the J gene TRBJ2-2; D ambiguous. Germline CDR1 and CDR2: LNHDA and SQIVND (reference sequence). This CDR3 is built from 15 residues. V dropped 5 bases and J dropped 2 bases, with 12 bases sitting between them. CDR3 nucleotides: TGTGCCAGTAGTCATTTCTGGGGAAACACCGGGGAGCTGTTTTTT. Amino acids: CASSHFWGNTGELFF.

This clone was detected only once. The chain employs TRBV19 and TRBJ1-3; D not resolved. This CDR3 is 14 amino acids long. Germline V gene data show CDR1 as LNHDA and CDR2 as SQIVND (reference sequence). V was cut by 5 bases and J by 8 bases, with 16 bases left in between. The CDR3 region has the DNA TGTGCCAGTAGTGTATCGACAAGAAGGGACACCATATATTTT. Its protein is CASSVSTRRDTIYF.